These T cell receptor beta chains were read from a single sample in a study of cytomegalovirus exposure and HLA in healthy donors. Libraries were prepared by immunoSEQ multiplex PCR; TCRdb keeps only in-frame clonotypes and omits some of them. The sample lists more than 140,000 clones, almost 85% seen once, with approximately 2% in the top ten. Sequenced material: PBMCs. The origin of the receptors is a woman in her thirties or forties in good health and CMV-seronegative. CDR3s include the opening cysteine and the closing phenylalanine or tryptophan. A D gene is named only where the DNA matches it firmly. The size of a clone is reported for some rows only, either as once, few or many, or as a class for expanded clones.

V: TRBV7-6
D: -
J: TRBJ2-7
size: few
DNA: TGTGCCAGCAGCTTAGCCGCCTACGAGCAGTACTTC
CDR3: CASSLAAYEQYF

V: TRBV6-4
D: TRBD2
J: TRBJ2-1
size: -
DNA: TGTGCCAGCAGTACTCTAGCGGACGCTTACAATGAGCAGTTCTTC
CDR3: CASSTLADAYNEQFF

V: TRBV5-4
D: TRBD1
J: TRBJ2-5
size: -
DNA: TGTGCCAGCAGCCCACCGGACAGGCAAGAGACCCAGTACTTC
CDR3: CASSPPDRQETQYF

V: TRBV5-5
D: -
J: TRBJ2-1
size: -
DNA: TGTGCCAGCAGCACAGGGTTCACTGAGCAGTTCTTC
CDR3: CASSTGFTEQFF

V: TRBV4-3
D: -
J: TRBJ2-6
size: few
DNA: TGCGCCAGCAGCCAGGCTTTCTCTGGGGCCAACGTCCTGACTTTC
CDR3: CASSQAFSGANVLTF

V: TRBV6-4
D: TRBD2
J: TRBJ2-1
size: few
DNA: TGTGCCAGCAGTGAACTAGCGGGAGGGCTAAATGAGCAGTTCTTC
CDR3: CASSELAGGLNEQFF

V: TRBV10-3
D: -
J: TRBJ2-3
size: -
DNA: TGTGCCATCTCTACCTCAATAGCGGAAAGCACAGATACGCAGTATTTT
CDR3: CAISTSIAESTDTQYF

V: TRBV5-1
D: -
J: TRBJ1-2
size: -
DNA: TGCGCCAGCAGTCCTGACGGAACCCGAGGCTATGGCTACACCTTC
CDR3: CASSPDGTRGYGYTF

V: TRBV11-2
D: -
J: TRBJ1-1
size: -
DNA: TGTGCCAGCAGCTTAGTTGGGACTGCCATGAACACTGAAGCTTTCTTT
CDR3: CASSLVGTAMNTEAFF

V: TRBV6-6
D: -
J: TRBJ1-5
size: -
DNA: TGTGCCAGCAACAAAAGTAGGGGGAATCAGCCCCAGCATTTT
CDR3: CASNKSRGNQPQHF

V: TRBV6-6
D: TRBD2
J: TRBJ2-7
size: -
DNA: TGTGCCAGCAGTTACTCGGGGACTAGCTACGAGCAGTACTTC
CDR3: CASSYSGTSYEQYF

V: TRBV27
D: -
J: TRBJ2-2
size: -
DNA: TGTGCCAGCAGTAGGGGCGGCACCACCGGGGAGCTGTTTTTT
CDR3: CASSRGGTTGELFF

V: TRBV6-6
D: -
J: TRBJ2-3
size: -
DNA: TGTGCCAGCGCTCAGGGCACAGATACGCAGTATTTT
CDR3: CASAQGTDTQYF

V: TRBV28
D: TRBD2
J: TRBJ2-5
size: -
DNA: TGTGCCAGCAGTGGGACTAGCGGGAGTAAGGAGACCCAGTACTTC
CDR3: CASSGTSGSKETQYF

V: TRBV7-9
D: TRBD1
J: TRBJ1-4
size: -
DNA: TGTTCCAGCAGCGTAGTAGGGACAGGGAGCGAAAAACTGTTTTTT
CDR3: CSSSVVGTGSEKLFF